The 21 T cell receptor beta chains below come from one sample, sequenced in a study of T cell responses to AZD1222 COVID-19 vaccine. Data came from immunoSEQ multiplex PCR; TCRdb stores just in-frame clones and leaves some out. This sample has more than 140,000 clones, with about 90% found just once. The sample was peripheral blood, taken on day 0 of AZD1222 vaccination. These receptors were collected from an adult in good health.

This chain connects TRBV13 to TRBJ1-1; perhaps TRBD1 as D (5 bases). Trimming removed 0 bases at V and 6 bases at J, with 11 bases between. Germline assignment: CDR1 PRHDT and CDR2 FYEKMQ (reference sequence). The CDR3 length is 14 residues. The CDR3 loop is CASSLGGGIAEAFF. The CDR3 region has the DNA TGTGCCAGCAGCTTAGGCGGGGGAATAGCTGAAGCTTTCTTT.

The chain employs TRBV28 and TRBJ2-7, with 8 nucleotides matching TRBD1. This CDR3 contains 13 residues. Germline CDR1 and CDR2: MDHEN and SYDVKM. J lost 3 bases, V lost 5 bases, and 3 bases had no gene match. DNA of the CDR3: TGTGCCAGCAGTCGGACAGGGATCTACGAGCAGTACTTC. It encodes CASSRTGIYEQYF.

The V gene is TRBV2, the J gene TRBJ2-1; 10 bases agree with TRBD2. The CDR3 totals 15 residues. V trimming: 6 bases; J trimming: 4 bases; junction bases outside the gene matches: 6. The germline CDR1 and CDR2 sequences are SNHLY and FYNNEI. DNA for the CDR3: TGTGCCAGCAGCCTACTAGCGGGACCTTACAATGAGCAGTTCTTC. Translating it yields CASSLLAGPYNEQFF.

The V and J genes are TRBV27 and TRBJ2-6; the D is unclear. The germline V gene has CDR1 MNHEY and CDR2 SMNVEV (reference sequence). Trimming removed 2 bases from V and 0 bases from J, with 14 bases in between. The CDR3 is made up of 18 amino acids. The CDR3 protein is CASSLEPPTVSGANVLTF. CDR3 nucleotides: TGTGCCAGCAGTTTAGAACCTCCGACTGTCTCTGGGGCCAACGTCCTGACTTTC.

The rearrangement uses TRBV7-9 and TRBJ1-2; no clear D. V lost 5 bases and J 4 bases, leaving 5 bases between the germline ends. Germline V gives CDR1 SEHNR, CDR2 FQNEAQ (reference sequence). The CDR3 is made up of 11 amino acids. The CDR3 reads CASSHSYGYTF. The CDR3 bases are TGTGCCAGCAGCCACAGCTATGGCTACACCTTC. Full variable domain (rest looked up from reference TRBV7-9 and TRBJ1-2): DTGVSQNPRHKITKRGQNVTFRCDPISEHNRLYWYRQTLGQGPEFLTYFQNEAQLEKSRLLSDRFSAERPKGSFSTLEIQRTEQGDSAMYLCASSHSYGYTFGSGTRLTVV.

This chain links TRBV7-2 with TRBJ2-1; D is perhaps TRBD1 or TRBD2 (5 bases each). Germline assignment: CDR1 SGHTA and CDR2 FQGNSA. This CDR3 region has 14 residues. V gave up 5 bases and J gave up 12 bases, with 20 bases separating them. CDR3 sequence: CASSPEVYGAGQFF. In DNA form, the CDR3 reads TGTGCCAGCAGCCCAGAGGTCTACGGGGCGGGGCAGTTCTTC.

The V and J genes are TRBV27 and TRBJ1-1; no clear D gene. V lost 2 bases and J 5 bases, leaving 12 bases between the germline ends. This CDR3 contains 14 residues. The germline V gene encodes CDR1 MNHEY and CDR2 SMNVEV (reference sequence). This CDR3 reads CASSLVGGGTEAFF. The CDR3 DNA reads as TGTGCCAGCAGTTTAGTTGGTGGCGGGACTGAAGCTTTCTTT.

The chain has TRBV19 and TRBJ2-1; D remains ambiguous. Germline V gene sequence: CDR1 LNHDA, CDR2 SQIVND (reference sequence). V was shortened by 2 bases and J by 15 bases, with 11 bases between the two germline ends. The CDR3 contains 11 residues. CDR3 region: CASSIRVQLFF. The CDR3 DNA is TGTGCCAGTAGTATAAGGGTTCAGCTGTTCTTC.

This sequence joins TRBV19 and TRBJ2-5; D possibly uses TRBD1 or TRBD2 (5 bases each). V shed 3 bases and J shed 5 bases, with 13 bases lying between them. The CDR3 contains 14 residues. CDR1 LNHDA and CDR2 SQIVND come from the germline V gene (reference sequence). The CDR3 nucleotides are TGTGCCAGTAGTATGGGGCTAGCTCCGGAGACCCAGTACTTC. Residues: CASSMGLAPETQYF.

The chain has TRBV4-3 and TRBJ1-6; no clear D. CDR1 and CDR2 from the germline V gene are LGHNA and YSLEER. Trimming pared 2 bases from V and 6 bases from J, leaving 14 bases between. CDR3 length: 16 residues. The CDR3 reads CASSQHPTGSNSPLHF. DNA of the CDR3: TGCGCCAGCAGCCAACACCCGACCGGGTCTAATTCACCCCTCCACTTT.

This chain uses TRBV7-8 with TRBJ1-5; tentative D call: TRBD1 (6 bases). With 5 bases removed from V and 4 bases from J, the gap between germline ends came to 15 bases. The CDR3 is 15 amino acids. Germline V lookup: CDR1 SGHVS, CDR2 FQNEAQ. The CDR3 nucleotides are TGTGCCAGCAGCCGAGGGGGTCAAGGGAATCAGCCCCAGCATTTT. The encoded protein is CASSRGGQGNQPQHF.

V gene TRBV2 combines with J gene TRBJ2-1; 8 nucleotides align to TRBD1. Germline V lookup: CDR1 SNHLY, CDR2 FYNNEI. J was trimmed by 0 bases and V by 7 bases; bases with no gene match: 11. The CDR3 runs 17 residues. The CDR3 loop reads CASTRERQGSSYNEQFF. The CDR3 region has the DNA TGTGCCAGCACCCGGGAGCGACAGGGGAGCTCCTACAATGAGCAGTTCTTC.

The genes are TRBV25-1 and TRBJ2-5; 7 nucleotides match TRBD1. Trimming removed 4 bases from V and 4 bases from J; junction bases left unmatched: 3. This CDR3 is built from 13 residues. Looked up from germline, CDR1 is MGHDK and CDR2 is SYGVNS. The CDR3 bases are TGTGCCAGCAGTGCCCACAGGGGAGAGACCCAGTACTTC. It codes for CASSAHRGETQYF.

The gene calls are TRBV3-1 (or the pseudogene TRBV3-2) and TRBJ2-2; 9 bases are shared with TRBD2. CDR1 LGHDT and CDR2 YNNKEL come from the germline V gene (reference sequence). The length of the CDR3 is 17 residues. V shed 2 bases and J 3 bases; nucleotides not matched to a gene: 7. The CDR3 sequence is CASSQWRAGGDTGELFF. The CDR3 DNA reads as TGTGCCAGCAGCCAATGGAGAGCGGGAGGAGACACCGGGGAGCTGTTTTTT.

The gene calls are TRBV10-2 and TRBJ2-1, with 11 bases aligning to TRBD2. Germline CDR1 WSHSY, CDR2 SAAADI. With 7 bases clipped from V and 8 bases from J, the junction kept 7 bases outside the gene matches. The CDR3 spans 14 residues. The CDR3 nucleotides read TGCGCCAGCAACTTAGCGGGAGGGGGGGATGAGCAGTTCTTC. Amino acid sequence: CASNLAGGGDEQFF.

This chain uses TRBV7-9 with TRBJ2-2; 7 bases agree with TRBD1. Germline CDR1 and CDR2: SEHNR and FQNEAQ (reference sequence). V lost 5 bases, J lost 7 bases, and 10 bases stayed unmatched. The CDR3 sequence is 15 residues long. For the CDR3, the DNA is TGTGCCAGCAGCGCCGACAGGGTAGATAACGGGGAGCTGTTTTTT. Amino acid sequence: CASSADRVDNGELFF.

The chain joins TRBV7-8 to TRBJ1-4, with a weak D call TRBD1 (6 bases). The CDR3 runs 15 residues. CDR1 and CDR2 (germline): SGHVS, FQNEAQ. V lost 5 bases, J lost 5 bases, and 15 bases lay in between. CDR3 amino acids: CASSTGTGQNEKLFF. The CDR3 nucleotides are TGTGCCAGCAGCACAGGGACGGGGCAAAATGAAAAACTGTTTTTT.

This clone was counted a few times. The CDR3 reads CASSSTLYNEQFF. The CDR3 DNA follows: TGTGCCAGCAGCTCAACCCTATACAATGAGCAGTTCTTC. This chain links TRBV7-9 with TRBJ2-1; D is uncertain. This CDR3 spans 13 amino acids. Germline V lookup: CDR1 SEHNR, CDR2 FQNEAQ (reference sequence). V shed 4 bases and J shed 4 bases, with 8 bases lying between them.

The J gene is TRBJ2-7, the V gene TRBV27; no firm D call. This CDR3 is 14 amino acids long. The V gene lost 5 bases and the J gene lost 2 bases, with 13 bases spanning the gap. From germline, CDR1 is MNHEY and CDR2 SMNVEV (reference sequence). CDR3: CASSPLSHPYEQYF. The CDR3 DNA is TGTGCCAGCAGTCCTTTATCCCACCCCTACGAGCAGTACTTC.

The rearrangement uses TRBV2 and TRBJ2-6, with 12 bases that match TRBD1. V lost 9 bases to trimming and J lost 4 bases; unmatched junction nucleotides: 10. CDR3 size: 17 residues. Germline CDR1 is SNHLY and CDR2 is FYNNEI. In nucleotides, the CDR3 is TGTGCCAGAGCGTCCGGGACAGGGGGCGGAGGGGCCAACGTCCTGACTTTC. Translation gives CARASGTGGGGANVLTF.

This chain connects TRBV18 to TRBJ2-5; the match to TRBD2 covers 9 bases. J lost 5 bases, V lost 1 base, and 8 bases had no gene match. Per the germline V gene, CDR1 is KGHSH and CDR2 is LQKENI. This CDR3 region has 16 residues. The CDR3 bases are TGTGCCAGCTCACCACGGGCTAGCGGGACGGGGGAGACCCAGTACTTC. Its translation: CASSPRASGTGETQYF.